Shown below are 28 T cell receptor beta chains from a single sample sequenced in a study of blood T cell repertoires in COVID-19. Only in-frame clones appear in the TCRdb table, and some are missing; sequencing was by immunoSEQ multiplex PCR. The table has approximately 300,000 clones, around 86% seen once; the top ten hold under 11%. Sequences were obtained from PBMCs or T cells enriched from blood (not recorded which). These receptors originate from a woman younger than 35 who had recovered from COVID-19.

The chain employs TRBV11-1 and TRBJ1-2, with a weak D call TRBD1 (5 bases). The germline V and J ends were trimmed by 5 bases and 4 bases, with 11 bases remaining between them. Germline V gene lookup returns CDR1 SGHAT and CDR2 FQDESV (reference sequence). This CDR3 is built from 13 residues. CDR3 coding DNA: TGTGCCAGCAGCACCCGGGGGACCTATGGCTACACCTTC. This translates into CASSTRGTYGYTF.

The chain links TRBV5-4 to TRBJ1-3; D unresolved. Trimming left V 3 bases short and J 4 bases short, with 8 bases between. This CDR3 is 13 amino acids long. The germline V gene encodes CDR1 SGHNT and CDR2 YYREEE (reference sequence). CDR3 coding DNA: TGTGCCAGCAGCTCCCCAGGAGGAAACACCATATATTTT. Protein product: CASSSPGGNTIYF.

The chain is built from TRBV5-6 and TRBJ1-5; D call uncertain. V was trimmed by 1 base and J by 1 base, leaving 6 bases between them. CDR1 and CDR2 from the germline V gene are SGHDT and YYEEEE. The CDR3 covers 14 residues. This CDR3 reads CASSLTASNQPQHF. CDR3 nucleotides: TGTGCCAGCAGCTTGACAGCCAGCAATCAGCCCCAGCATTTT.

This clone was recorded once. V usage is TRBV30 and J usage is TRBJ2-2; D might be TRBD1 (6 bases). Germline V gene lookup returns CDR1 GTSNPN and CDR2 SVGIG (reference sequence). The germline V and J ends were trimmed by 1 base and 7 bases, with 13 bases remaining between them. CDR3 size: 14 residues. The CDR3 here is CAWSAGVRSGELFF. CDR3 nucleotides: TGTGCCTGGAGTGCAGGGGTTAGGAGCGGGGAGCTGTTTTTT.

The V and J genes are TRBV6-5 and TRBJ1-2; D is uncertain. V dropped 7 bases and J dropped 2 bases, with 11 bases sitting between them. The CDR3 is 13 residues long. The germline gives CDR1 MNHEY, CDR2 SVGAGI. For the CDR3, the DNA is TGTGCCAGCACCCAGTCCAAAAACTATGGCTACACCTTC. It codes for CASTQSKNYGYTF.

The chain is built from TRBV30 and TRBJ2-5, with TRBD2 matching 8 bases. The CDR3 consists of 15 residues. Germline trimming cut 3 bases from V and 5 bases from J; bases unmatched to any gene: 11. Germline values: CDR1 GTSNPN, CDR2 SVGIG (reference sequence). The CDR3 sequence is CAWSETGGGEETQYF. The CDR3 DNA reads TGTGCCTGGAGCGAGACCGGGGGGGGTGAGGAGACCCAGTACTTC.

A single count supports this clone. The sample contains more than one DNA sequence encoding this CDR3. The genes are TRBV24-1 and TRBJ1-2; 9 bases align to TRBD1. V was clipped by 2 bases and J by 4 bases; unmatched bases: 1. The germline CDR1 and CDR2 sequences are KGHDR and SFDVKD. The length of the CDR3 is 14 residues. For the CDR3, the DNA is TGTGCCACCAGTGATTCGGGACAGGGCTATGGCTACACCTTC. Protein sequence: CATSDSGQGYGYTF.

The chain couples TRBV29-1 to TRBJ1-2; the match to TRBD1 covers 7 bases. The CDR3 loop spans 11 amino acids. V dropped 7 bases and J dropped 8; count of bases not matched to a gene: 7. CDR1 and CDR2 (germline): SQVTM, ANQGSEA. The CDR3 reads CSADREGGYTF. In nucleotides, the CDR3 is TGCAGCGCTGACAGGGAAGGAGGCTACACCTTC.

V and J are TRBV4-2 and TRBJ1-6, with 7 bases matching TRBD1. Germline V CDR1 and CDR2: LGHNA, YNFKEQ. The CDR3 extends over 16 amino acids. The V and J ends lost 1 base and 7 bases, in that order; junction bases with no gene match: 7. The CDR3 loop is CASSQGQGRGNSPLHF. The CDR3 bases are TGTGCCAGCAGCCAAGGACAAGGCAGGGGGAATTCACCCCTCCACTTT.

The chain's CDR3 is CASSIGQVLSLNTEAFF. In nucleotides, the CDR3 is TGCGCCAGCAGCATCGGACAGGTGCTGTCTCTGAACACTGAAGCTTTCTTT. The gene calls are TRBV5-1 and TRBJ1-1; 7 nucleotides agree with TRBD1. V shed 4 bases, J shed 0 bases, and the junction held 12 bases outside the gene matches. The CDR3 has 17 residues. Germline V CDR1 and CDR2: SGHRS, YFSETQ. The whole variable domain, remainder taken from reference TRBV5-1 and TRBJ1-1, is KAGVTQTPRYLIKTRGQQVTLSCSPISGHRSVSWYQQTPGQGLQFLFEYFSETQRNKGNFPGRFSGRQFSNSRSEMNVSTLELGDSALYLCASSIGQVLSLNTEAFFGQGTRLTVV.

This clone appeared once. The chain carries TRBV7-9 and TRBJ2-1, with 11 nucleotides matching TRBD2. Germline values: CDR1 SEHNR, CDR2 FQNEAQ (reference sequence). V was pared by 4 bases and J by 4 bases, with 15 bases of the junction left unmatched. The CDR3 totals 19 residues. CDR3 in amino acids: CASSWVAKSSGRIYNEQFF. Here the CDR3 DNA reads TGTGCCAGCAGCTGGGTAGCCAAGTCTAGCGGGAGGATTTACAATGAGCAGTTCTTC.

A remark on this clone: The same CDR3 can be traced to other DNA sequences in this sample. This sequence joins TRBV5-4 and TRBJ1-2; 7 bases are shared with TRBD1. The CDR3 totals 13 residues. Germline CDR1 SGHNT, CDR2 YYREEE (reference sequence). V shed 0 bases, J shed 5 bases, and the junction held 1 base outside the gene matches. The CDR3: CASSLDRGYGYTF. The CDR3 DNA reads TGTGCCAGCAGCTTGGACAGGGGTTATGGCTACACCTTC.

This clone has a single count. The chain couples TRBV29-1 to TRBJ1-2; D is possibly TRBD1 (6 bases). Germline CDR1 is SQVTM and CDR2 is ANQGSEA. The CDR3 loop spans 15 amino acids. The V end lost 0 bases, the J end lost 6 bases, and 17 bases lay between the germline ends. The CDR3 loop reads CSVEEARGKYDGYTF. CDR3 in DNA: TGCAGCGTTGAAGAGGCGAGGGGGAAGTACGATGGCTACACCTTC.

The chain has TRBV5-1 and TRBJ2-1; 9 bases map to TRBD1. V dropped 0 bases and J dropped 6; count of bases not matched to a gene: 7. In germline, CDR1 is SGHRS, CDR2 YFSETQ. The CDR3 totals 16 residues. CDR3 in amino acids: CASSLAGDREFNEQFF. DNA of the CDR3: TGCGCCAGCAGCTTGGCGGGGGACAGGGAGTTCAATGAGCAGTTCTTC.

The chain links TRBV19 to TRBJ2-3, with D possibly being TRBD2 (6 bases). The CDR3 covers 15 residues. Germline-derived CDR1 and CDR2 are LNHDA and SQIVND (reference sequence). Trimming pared 6 bases from V and 2 bases from J, leaving 15 bases between. CDR3 protein: CASSPGSGSTDTQYF. CDR3 coding DNA: TGTGCCAGTAGCCCTGGGAGCGGGTCCACAGATACGCAGTATTTT.

This chain links TRBV4-1 with TRBJ1-1, with D maybe TRBD1 (5 bases). V lost 1 base and J 10 bases, leaving 16 bases between the germline ends. Germline values: CDR1 MGHRA, CDR2 YSYEKL. CDR3 length: 14 residues. CDR3 sequence (DNA): TGCGCCAGCAGCCAAGTGGGGCAGGGTTGGTCAGCTTTCTTT. Encoded protein: CASSQVGQGWSAFF.

V is TRBV3-1 (or the pseudogene TRBV3-2) and J is TRBJ2-1; 12 bases map to TRBD2. V was pared by 2 bases and J by 6 bases, with 14 bases of the junction left unmatched. Germline loops: CDR1 LGHDT, CDR2 YNNKEL (reference sequence). This CDR3 comprises 19 residues. CDR3 sequence: CASSQRLAGALFPFNEQFF. Here the CDR3 DNA reads TGTGCCAGCAGCCAAAGACTAGCGGGGGCCCTTTTTCCCTTCAATGAGCAGTTCTTC.

This rearrangement joins TRBV5-1 to TRBJ2-2; TRBD1 aligns across 8 bases. The CDR3 contains 14 residues. Germline lookup yields CDR1 SGHRS and CDR2 YFSETQ. J gave up 4 bases and V 4 bases, and 3 bases lay outside the gene matches. DNA of the CDR3: TGCGCCAGCAGCAGGACAGGGACCACCGGGGAGCTGTTTTTT. Translation gives CASSRTGTTGELFF.

The chain links TRBV5-4 to TRBJ2-2; 10 bases fit TRBD1. This CDR3 is built from 16 residues. Looked up from germline, CDR1 is SGHNT and CDR2 is YYREEE (reference sequence). The V and J ends lost 1 base and 5 bases, in that order; junction bases with no gene match: 5. CDR3 in DNA: TGTGCCAGCAGCTTGCCGGGACAGGGGTGGACCGGGGAGCTGTTTTTT. Its translation is CASSLPGQGWTGELFF.

The sample holds one count of this clone. This chain uses TRBV10-1 with TRBJ2-6; 8 positions match TRBD1. V trimming: 5 bases; J trimming: 0 bases; junction bases outside the gene matches: 0. This CDR3 has 15 residues. CDR1 is WNHNN, CDR2 SYGVQD, per germline (reference sequence). The CDR3 coding sequence is TGCGCCAGCAGTCAGGGGGCCTCTGGGGCCAACGTCCTGACTTTC. Its translation: CASSQGASGANVLTF.

This rearrangement joins TRBV5-5 to TRBJ1-6; TRBD1 matches 7 bases. With V trimmed by 4 bases and J by 7 bases, 8 bases remained unmatched. The length of the CDR3 is 15 residues. Germline V gene lookup returns CDR1 SGHKS and CDR2 YYEKEE (reference sequence). The CDR3 nucleotides are TGTGCCAGCAGCCTCATGACAGGGACCAATTCACCCCTCCACTTT. This sequence encodes CASSLMTGTNSPLHF.

The chain carries TRBV5-1 and TRBJ2-1; 10 bases are shared with TRBD1. CDR1 SGHRS and CDR2 YFSETQ come from the germline V gene. Unmatched junction bases numbered 8, after V lost 0 bases and J lost 8 bases. This CDR3 is 16 amino acids long. The CDR3: CASSLAIGTGVHEQFF. DNA for the CDR3: TGCGCCAGCAGCTTGGCGATAGGGACAGGGGTCCATGAGCAGTTCTTC.

This clone has only one observation. The chain is built from TRBV5-5 and TRBJ2-7; 9 bases are a match to TRBD2. V was pared by 3 bases and J by 0 bases, with 13 bases of the junction left unmatched. Germline assignment: CDR1 SGHKS and CDR2 YYEKEE (reference sequence). CDR3 length: 18 residues. The CDR3 DNA follows: TGTGCCAGCAGCTGGAGCTTGGTAGCGGGAGAATCCTCCTACGAGCAGTACTTC. Protein: CASSWSLVAGESSYEQYF.

This chain connects TRBV5-4 to TRBJ1-1; 9 nucleotides match TRBD1. This CDR3 contains 14 residues. The J segment lost 5 bases and the V segment lost 6 bases, leaving 8 bases of the junction unmatched. Looked up from germline, CDR1 is SGHNT and CDR2 is YYREEE (reference sequence). As DNA, the CDR3 is TGTGCCAGCACCCCGACAGGGGGGGCGACTGAAGCTTTCTTT. It encodes CASTPTGGATEAFF.

The chain carries TRBV27 and TRBJ1-1; 7 positions match TRBD1. Germline-derived CDR1 and CDR2 are MNHEY and SMNVEV (reference sequence). This CDR3 has 12 residues. J was trimmed by 6 bases and V by 5 bases; bases with no gene match: 3. DNA for the CDR3: TGTGCCAGCAGTCCGCAGGGGGCTGAAGCTTTCTTT. It yields the protein CASSPQGAEAFF.

This chain links TRBV19 with TRBJ1-6; 9 nucleotides line up with TRBD1. From germline, CDR1 is LNHDA and CDR2 SQIVND (reference sequence). There are 18 residues in the CDR3. V lost 0 bases and J lost 5; bases outside the gene matches: 8. For the CDR3, the DNA is TGTGCCAGTAGTATAGATGGACCCGGGACAGGGAATAATTCACCCCTCCACTTT. Protein product: CASSIDGPGTGNNSPLHF.

The genes are TRBV5-5 and TRBJ1-3; TRBD1 aligns across 7 bases. This CDR3 has 14 amino acids. Germline CDR1 is SGHKS and CDR2 is YYEKEE (reference sequence). Trimming removed 4 bases from V and 3 bases from J; junction bases left unmatched: 4. The CDR3 is CASSLGGGGNTIYF. In nucleotides, the CDR3 is TGTGCCAGCAGCCTAGGGGGCGGTGGAAACACCATATATTTT.

The J gene is TRBJ1-1, the V gene TRBV5-1; D is uncertain. CDR1 and CDR2 from the germline V gene are SGHRS and YFSETQ. This CDR3 is built from 15 residues. The V gene lost 0 bases and the J gene lost 2 bases, with 11 bases spanning the gap. The CDR3 sequence is CASSLVGVRNTEAFF. The DNA for the CDR3 is TGCGCCAGCAGCTTGGTGGGCGTCAGAAACACTGAAGCTTTCTTT.